This T cell receptor beta chain was observed in a study of blood T cell repertoires in COVID-19. The germline gives CDR1 SEHNR, CDR2 FQNEAQ (reference sequence). The CDR3 spans 16 residues. After removal of 1 base from V and 8 bases from J, the junction contained 11 bases not matched to a gene. TCRdb's table, derived via immunoSEQ multiplex PCR, lists solely in-frame clones and lacks some. This table has about 70,000 clones, more than 75% appearing once. The chain carries TRBV7-9 and TRBJ2-1; 7 nucleotides match TRBD2. The receptor was derived from a woman under 30 with acute or convalescent COVID-19. Sequenced sample: peripheral blood. The CDR3 here is CASSLGLGGSIHEQFF. In nucleotides, the CDR3 is TGTGCCAGCAGCTTAGGACTCGGGGGGAGTATCCATGAGCAGTTCTTC.